The entry that follows covers one T cell receptor (beta chain) sequence. This specimen belongs to a study of blood T cell repertoires in COVID-19. Study at large: Samples taken during acute and convalescent COVID-19 were collected in the United States, Italy and Spain.

In the authors' workflow: Amplification of reference gene primers was used by the study to estimate nucleated cell counts. The table came from immunoSEQ multiplex PCR; TCRdb's copy has only in-frame clones and leaves some out. The D gene and trimming were derived from the DNA, and the V and J assignments and clone size from that table. This table holds tens of thousands of clones, 89% found once. Germline CDR1 and CDR2: MNHEY and SVGAGI. CDR3 length: 14 amino acids. V was clipped by 6 bases and J by 6 bases, with 15 bases between them. The gene calls are TRBV6-5 and TRBJ1-5; D possibly corresponds to TRBD1 (6 bases). This TCR derives from a woman aged 60-75 years with COVID-19, enrolled during active disease. What was sequenced was peripheral blood. For the CDR3, the DNA is TGTGCCAGCAGCTTCACAGGGTTCGGTCAGCCCCAGCATTTT. As protein: CASSFTGFGQPQHF.